Presented here are 15 T cell receptor beta chains from one specimen sequenced in a study of cytomegalovirus exposure and HLA in healthy donors. Assay: immunoSEQ multiplex PCR; the TCRdb copy retains only in-frame clones and omits some. The sample records over 60,000 clones, 96% being singletons. Source material: PBMCs. These receptors were taken from a woman younger than 35 in good health and CMV-seropositive.

V gene TRBV13 combines with J gene TRBJ1-4; D gene uncertain. V lost 5 bases to trimming and J lost 5 bases, with 6 bases between them. Germline CDR1 reads PRHDT; CDR2 reads FYEKMQ (reference sequence). The CDR3 contains 12 residues. The CDR3 protein is CASSLRNEKLFF. DNA of the CDR3: TGTGCCAGCAGCCTCCGGAATGAAAAACTGTTTTTT.

The chain has TRBV5-1 and TRBJ1-2; tentatively, D is TRBD1 (6 bases). The CDR3 runs to 14 residues. CDR1 is SGHRS and CDR2 is YFSETQ in the germline V gene. The V and J ends lost 1 base and 2 bases respectively, with 9 bases between them. The CDR3 DNA sequence: TGCGCCAGCAGCTTGAGCCAGGGGAACTATGGCTACACCTTC. This sequence encodes CASSLSQGNYGYTF.

This chain uses TRBV5-4 with TRBJ2-3, with TRBD2 matching 7 bases. CDR1 is SGHNT, CDR2 YYREEE, per germline (reference sequence). CDR3 length: 18 residues. Germline trimming cut 0 bases from V and 0 bases from J; bases unmatched to any gene: 10. CDR3 protein: CASSLGRAGVTSTDTQYF. CDR3 nucleotides: TGTGCCAGCAGCTTGGGGAGGGCGGGAGTTACTAGCACAGATACGCAGTATTTT.

In its sample, this clone was seen once. The genes are TRBV5-6 and TRBJ1-2; 7 nucleotides line up with TRBD1. The length of the CDR3 is 14 residues. The V segment lost 8 bases and the J segment 0 bases; nucleotides outside the gene matches: 7. The germline gives CDR1 SGHDT, CDR2 YYEEEE. CDR3 DNA: TGTGCCAGTGGCATCCAGGGGGCTAACTATGGCTACACCTTC. It translates to CASGIQGANYGYTF.

The gene calls are TRBV7-2 and TRBJ2-7; 7 bases fit TRBD1. Germline V gene lookup returns CDR1 SGHTA and CDR2 FQGNSA. Trimming took 6 bases from V and 9 from J; bases not matched to a gene: 14. CDR3 length: 14 residues. The CDR3 loop reads CASSATGTAQVQYF. The DNA for the CDR3 is TGTGCCAGCAGTGCTACCGGGACAGCACAAGTGCAGTACTTC.

This chain joins TRBV27 and TRBJ2-7, with 10 bases matching TRBD1. The CDR3 covers 15 residues. V lost 8 bases to trimming and J lost 4 bases; unmatched junction nucleotides: 11. Germline lookup yields CDR1 MNHEY and CDR2 SMNVEV (reference sequence). This CDR3 is CASGVLGQGNYEQYF. In DNA form, the CDR3 reads TGTGCCAGCGGGGTCCTGGGACAGGGGAATTACGAGCAGTACTTC.

In this sample, this clone turned up once. J is TRBJ2-5 and V is TRBV27; perhaps TRBD2 as D (6 bases). V lost 5 bases, J lost 3 bases, and 13 bases lay in between. Germline CDR1 is MNHEY and CDR2 is SMNVEV (reference sequence). This CDR3 has 14 amino acids. CDR3 amino acids: CASSPRDLKETQYF. The CDR3 region has the DNA TGTGCCAGCAGTCCCAGGGACTTGAAAGAGACCCAGTACTTC.

The chain carries TRBV28 and TRBJ2-7, with 11 bases fitting TRBD2. The ends lost 1 base at V and 7 bases at J; junction bases unmatched: 9. Germline lookup yields CDR1 MDHEN and CDR2 SYDVKM. There are 16 residues in the CDR3. The CDR3 sequence: CASSLFGTSGPFEQYF. CDR3 DNA sequence: TGTGCCAGCAGTTTATTTGGGACTAGCGGACCTTTTGAGCAGTACTTC.

This chain links TRBV27 with TRBJ1-6; D is uncertain. V was shortened by 5 bases and J by 1 base, with 15 bases between the two germline ends. Germline CDR1 reads MNHEY; CDR2 reads SMNVEV (reference sequence). This CDR3 has 17 amino acids. This CDR3 is CASSTVGRGSYNSPLHF. As DNA, the CDR3 is TGTGCCAGCAGTACGGTCGGGCGGGGTTCCTATAATTCACCCCTCCACTTT.

V usage is TRBV21-1 and J usage is TRBJ2-7; the D segment call TRBD2 is taken from the table without a DNA check. TRBV21-1 is recorded as a pseudogene. The CDR3 contains 16 residues. The CDR3 DNA follows: TGTGCCATACGGCTAACAACTAGCGGGAGACCCTACGAGCAGTACTTC. Encoded protein: CAIRLTTSGRPYEQYF.

The V and J genes are TRBV28 and TRBJ2-7; weak D call: TRBD2 (5 bases). In germline, CDR1 is MDHEN, CDR2 SYDVKM. This CDR3 is 14 amino acids long. The V gene lost 1 base and the J gene lost 3 bases, with 10 bases spanning the gap. This chain's CDR3 is CASSLLFGSYEQYF. In nucleotides, the CDR3 is TGTGCCAGCAGTTTATTGTTTGGGAGCTACGAGCAGTACTTC.

DNA of the CDR3: TGCAGCGTTACTGGGACTAGCGGGACCCCGCATGAGCAGTTCTTC. Its protein is CSVTGTSGTPHEQFF. The rearrangement joins TRBV29-1 to TRBJ2-1, with TRBD2 identical over 13 bases. CDR3 size: 15 residues. Germline loops: CDR1 SQVTM, CDR2 ANQGSEA. V gave up 5 bases and J gave up 8 bases; unmatched junction bases: 9.

The chain combines TRBV6-6 with TRBJ2-1; tentatively, D is TRBD1 (6 bases). The CDR3 is 15 amino acids. CDR1 MNHNY and CDR2 SVGAGI come from the germline V gene (reference sequence). Trimming pared 4 bases from V and 4 bases from J, leaving 14 bases between. In DNA form, the CDR3 reads TGTGCCAGCAGTTCCGGGACACCTACTTACAATGAGCAGTTCTTC. Translated, it gives CASSSGTPTYNEQFF.

The chain joins TRBV5-6 to TRBJ1-2; a possible D gene is TRBD1 (5 bases). Between the trimmed V and J ends, which lost 0 bases and 4 bases, there was a span of 13 bases. The V gene's germline CDR1 is SGHDT and CDR2 YYEEEE. CDR3 length: 15 amino acids. CDR3 bases: TGTGCCAGCAGCTTGGGAGGCCCAGGGCTCTATGGCTACACCTTC. This codes for CASSLGGPGLYGYTF. The complete variable domain, with remaining parts taken from reference TRBV5-6 and TRBJ1-2, reads DAGVTQSPTHLIKTRGQQVTLRCSPKSGHDTVSWYQQALGQGPQFIFQYYEEEERQRGNFPDRFSGHQFPNYSSELNVNALLLGDSALYLCASSLGGPGLYGYTFGSGTRLTVV.

This chain links TRBV11-3 with TRBJ2-7, with 10 bases identical to TRBD1. With V trimmed by 5 bases and J by 0 bases, 4 bases remained unmatched. The CDR3 contains 15 residues. Germline V gene lookup returns CDR1 SGHNT and CDR2 YENEEA. The CDR3 loop is CASSPGQGPSYEQYF. The CDR3 nucleotides read TGTGCCAGCAGCCCGGGACAGGGGCCCTCCTACGAGCAGTACTTC.